This TCR beta chain comes out of a study of T cell responses to AZD1222 COVID-19 vaccine. Study summary: Pooling covered second doses at about 4 or about 12 weeks.

This table comes from immunoSEQ multiplex PCR, and its TCRdb copy is limited to in-frame clones, with some not included. The data hold approximately 150,000 clones, with roughly 90% observed a single time. Notes on the study in general: A mostly white British donor set with more females was recruited, and clonal diversity was possibly underestimated. Distributed over spike, vaccine-associated CD4 TCRs predominated at 160-218 and 743-854. Every sample of the repertoires postdated the peak T cell response.

Note on this clone: The antigen is undetermined.

The sample was peripheral blood, taken on day 0 of AZD1222 vaccination. The TCR sequence derives from an adult in good health.

In nucleotides, the CDR3 is TGTGCCAGCAGATTAAGCCTCATGAACACTGAAGCTTTCTTT. Its translation: CASRLSLMNTEAFF. V usage is TRBV27 and J usage is TRBJ1-1, with D hard to call. CDR1 and CDR2 (germline): MNHEY, SMNVEV (reference sequence). V lost 6 bases to trimming and J lost 0 bases, with 11 bases between them. CDR3 length: 14 amino acids.